The clone carrying this TCR beta chain showed up just a few times. What it recognizes is unknown. CD4+CD45RO+CD25- cells were isolated as memory CD4+ T cells. General study results and limits: Tumor memory CD4+ T cell TCR gene usage was found to cluster with blood and lymph node memory CD4+ cells and with lymph node naive CD4+ cells.

The ends were cut back, 0 bases at V and 4 bases at J, with 12 bases in the middle. Germline V lookup: CDR1 LGHNA, CDR2 YNFKEQ. The CDR3 has 15 residues. Semi-nested PCR with Nested Universal Primer A followed constant-region reverse priming of full-length variable regions. TCRdb reprocessed the 5' RACE reads with MiXCR, giving one entry per CDR3 protein. Among approximately 60,000 distinct CDR3 sequences listed, 22% were seen once. The sequencing sample was made of memory CD4+ T cells sorted from a lymph node. Subset given: memory CD4+ T cells, CD4+CD45RO+CD25-. This chain uses TRBV4-2 with TRBJ1-2; the D gene is possibly TRBD1 (5 bases). This receptor was obtained from a female donor with breast cancer. CDR3 DNA sequence: TGTGCCAGCAGCCAAGATTTCCAGGGCGCCTATGGCTACACCTTC. This gives the protein CASSQDFQGAYGYTF.